This TCR beta chain is drawn from a study of cytomegalovirus exposure and HLA in healthy donors (TCRdb year 2017). As for the study more broadly: The 500 to 800 repertoires of the first cohort and the roughly 110 validation repertoires were produced on the same platform, according to a later analysis. The study aimed to test whether signatures of past pathogen exposure could be identified by cataloging public T cell receptors. In addition to the first cohort of 500 to 850 subjects, a separate validation cohort of approximately 130 different subjects was used. High-throughput TCR immunosequencing, statistical association of individual TCRs with disease status, and machine learning were combined to predict cytomegalovirus infection status.

The paper as a whole reports these results and caveats: A later analysis had no HLA typing for the validation cohort, so co-occurrence there was scored across all 130 or so repertoires. The study gave a list of around 170 TCR beta chains associated with cytomegalovirus. The authors suggested that the approach could potentially be generalized to other disease states and immunological phenotypes. While some public TCRs were present in many individuals, most TCR sequences turned up only very rarely across donors. Three of the identified cytomegalovirus-associated TCR beta chains were confirmed in vitro to be specific for cytomegalovirus antigens. Subsequent analysis determined that TCRs grouped into clusters in the first cohort also showed a tendency toward co-occurrence across the 130 or so validation repertoires, and 85% to 95% of cluster scores exceeded 0. The classifier was reported to diagnose cytomegalovirus status with high specificity and sensitivity in both the original cohort and the validation cohort.

Libraries were constructed by the immunoSEQ multiplex PCR assay. On the study's bioinformatics: A statistical classification framework was built for diagnosing cytomegalovirus status from the catalog of TCR beta chain sequences. TCRdb retrieved this table from immuneACCESS and kept in-frame rearrangements only. Not all clones are present; in checked studies, unresolved V genes account for under half, and no reason is known for the remainder. V, J and clone size reflect that table, while D and trimming were determined from the DNA. The sample data list approximately 140,000 clones, and more than 85% of these were observed just once. Of the sample, roughly 9.4% is held by the ten largest clones. For this clone: What this receptor recognizes is not known. No much larger clonotype is one base removed from it; base qualities were not supplied.

Donors formed part of the validation cohort, which comprised 120 subjects and was distinct from the first cohort of some 700 subjects. The CDR3 spans 14 residues, from the cysteine through the phenylalanine. The DNA shown is the 42-base CDR3, in frame from base 1. V ends up 6 bases short and J 9 bases short, with an unmatched junction base count of 11. Sequences MNHEY (CDR1) and SMNVEV (CDR2) are obtained from the germline V gene (reference sequence). The chain is made from TRBV27 and TRBJ2-1; 7 middle bases align to TRBD2. The sample was PBMCs. This receptor was identified in a man between 18 and 35 years old in good health and CMV-seropositive. The CDR3 protein: CASSSSGSMGEQFF. The nucleotide sequence is given as TGTGCCAGCAGCTCTAGCGGAAGCATGGGTGAGCAGTTCTTC.